This TCR beta chain was identified in a study of radiation and T cells in renal cell carcinoma. Using immunoSEQ multiplex PCR, the repertoire was profiled, and TCRdb retains in-frame clones only, with some absent. The sample holds some 140,000 clones, around nine tenths seen once. Regarding time point: baseline pretreatment blood. Treatment defined: 15 Gy SBRT to primary tumor, nephrectomy 4 weeks later. The tumor was a clear cell renal cell carcinoma. This clonotype was sampled from a woman between 50 and 59 years old with renal cell carcinoma. Sequencing was performed on blood, taken from a patient whose treatment included radiotherapy and nephrectomy.

CDR3 nucleotides: TGTGCCTGGACTAGGCGGCTCCAAGAGACCCAGTACTTC. Its protein is CAWTRRLQETQYF. This chain connects TRBV30 to TRBJ2-5, with D uncertain. Germline loops: CDR1 GTSNPN, CDR2 SVGIG (reference sequence). The CDR3 length is 13 residues. Trimming removed 4 bases at V and 1 base at J, with 10 bases between. Full variable domain (remainder filled in from reference TRBV30 and TRBJ2-5): SQTIHQWPATLVQPVGSPLSLECTVEGTSNPNLYWYRQAAGRGLQLLFYSVGIGQISSEVPQNLSASRPQDRQFILSSKKLLLSDSGFYLCAWTRRLQETQYFGPGTRLLVL.